This T cell receptor (beta chain) is from a study of blood T cell repertoires in COVID-19. The V gene lost 7 bases and the J gene lost 2 bases, with 11 bases spanning the gap. The CDR3 has 14 amino acids. Per germline, CDR1 MNHNY and CDR2 SVGAGI (reference sequence). Only in-frame clones appear in the TCRdb table, and some are missing; sequencing was by immunoSEQ multiplex PCR. This table holds roughly 15,000 clones, approximately 86% found once. This TCR was recovered from a man aged 45-65 years with active COVID-19. The sample comprised peripheral blood. The rearrangement joins TRBV6-6 to TRBJ2-2, with D perhaps TRBD1 (6 bases). The CDR3 DNA reads TGTGCCAGCAAACGGGACACAAACACCGGGGAGCTGTTTTTT. Protein product: CASKRDTNTGELFF.